The table lists the clone carrying this T cell receptor beta chain with a few counts. This entry is derived from a study of cytomegalovirus exposure and HLA in healthy donors. Germline V gene lookup returns CDR1 SEHNR and CDR2 FQNEAQ (reference sequence). The CDR3 contains 18 residues. Trimming took 5 bases from V and 9 from J; bases not matched to a gene: 15. Use of 60 Vbeta and 13 Jbeta primers characterized the PCR. Data came from immunoSEQ multiplex PCR; TCRdb stores just in-frame clones and leaves some out. The table includes some 150,000 clones, approximately 79% detected once. This sequence originates from a man aged 50-59 years in good health and CMV-seropositive. V is TRBV7-9 and J is TRBJ2-1; 14 bases map to TRBD2. Sequenced input: PBMCs. The CDR3 nucleotides read TGTGCCAGCAGCCTCCCACTCAGACTAGCGGGAGGGCGTAGTGAGCAGTTCTTC. Translated: CASSLPLRLAGGRSEQFF.